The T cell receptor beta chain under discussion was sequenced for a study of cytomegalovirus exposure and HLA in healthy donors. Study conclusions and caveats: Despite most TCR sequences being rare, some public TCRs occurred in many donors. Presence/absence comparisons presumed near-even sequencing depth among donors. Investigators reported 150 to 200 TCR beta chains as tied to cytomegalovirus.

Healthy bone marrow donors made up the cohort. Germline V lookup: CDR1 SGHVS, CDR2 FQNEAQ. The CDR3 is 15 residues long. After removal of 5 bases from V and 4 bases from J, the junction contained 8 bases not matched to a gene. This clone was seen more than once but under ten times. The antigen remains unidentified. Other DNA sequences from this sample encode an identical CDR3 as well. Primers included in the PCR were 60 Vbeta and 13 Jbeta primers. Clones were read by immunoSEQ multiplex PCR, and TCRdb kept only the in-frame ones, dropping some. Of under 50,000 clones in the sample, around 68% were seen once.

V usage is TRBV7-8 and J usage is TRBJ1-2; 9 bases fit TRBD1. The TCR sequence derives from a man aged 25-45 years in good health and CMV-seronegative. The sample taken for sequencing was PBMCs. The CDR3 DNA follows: TGTGCCAGCAGCCGGGGGACAGGGATTAGCTATGGCTACACCTTC. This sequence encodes CASSRGTGISYGYTF.